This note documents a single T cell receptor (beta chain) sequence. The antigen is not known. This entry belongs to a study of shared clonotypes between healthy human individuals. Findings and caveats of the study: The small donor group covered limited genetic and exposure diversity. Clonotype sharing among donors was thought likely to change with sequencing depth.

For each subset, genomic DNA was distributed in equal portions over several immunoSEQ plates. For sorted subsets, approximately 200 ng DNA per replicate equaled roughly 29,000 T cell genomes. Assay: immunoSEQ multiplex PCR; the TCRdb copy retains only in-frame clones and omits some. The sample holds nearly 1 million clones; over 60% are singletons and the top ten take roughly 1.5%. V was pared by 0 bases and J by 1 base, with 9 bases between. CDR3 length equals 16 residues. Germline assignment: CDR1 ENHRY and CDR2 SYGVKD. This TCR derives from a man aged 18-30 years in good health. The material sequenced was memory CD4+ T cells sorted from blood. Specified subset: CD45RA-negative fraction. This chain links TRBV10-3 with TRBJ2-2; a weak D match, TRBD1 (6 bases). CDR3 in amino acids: CAISESSGVNTGELFF. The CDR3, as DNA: TGTGCCATCAGTGAGTCATCAGGGGTGAACACCGGGGAGCTGTTTTTT.